This T cell receptor (beta chain) stems from a study of cytomegalovirus exposure and HLA in healthy donors. Study information: Of the donors genotyped, a few hundred in all, about 76% fell in the Caucasian-associated ancestry cluster.

The CDR3 covers 17 residues. Germline V gene lookup returns CDR1 MGHRA and CDR2 YSYEKL. V lost 3 bases and J 4 bases, leaving 21 bases between the germline ends. Note on this clone: Its antigen is still unknown.

This PCR relied on a set of 60 Vbeta primers and 13 Jbeta primers. Some clones are missing from TCRdb's copy, which holds only in-frame ones; the method was immunoSEQ multiplex PCR. The table records around 170,000 clones, roughly four fifths of them present only once. Study-wide findings and caveats: Roughly even sequencing depth across donors was the assumption behind the presence/absence analyses. Available immune exposure information was restricted to CMV serostatus only.

The TCR was taken from a man between 18 and 29 years old in good health and CMV-seronegative. Sequencing was carried out using PBMCs. The rearrangement joins TRBV4-1 to TRBJ1-1; the D gene is possibly TRBD1 (5 bases). The CDR3, as DNA: TGCGCCAGCAGCCAGCTCGACCTGGGGCTTATTCGCACTGAAGCTTTCTTT. It encodes CASSQLDLGLIRTEAFF.